These T cell receptor beta chains were read from a single sample in a study of T-cell reconstitution after alpha-beta-depleted transplantation in children. MiXCR, run by TCRdb on the PCR reads, gives a single entry per CDR3 protein. The data show around 800,000 distinct CDR3 sequences, about 15% seen once. The starting material was PBMCs, mostly from graft donor cells, obtained 360 days after TCRalphabeta/CD19-depleted stem cell transplant. The receptors come from a male patient between 10 and 17 years old who had a stem cell transplant for acute lymphoblastic leukemia, so the T cells may come from the graft donor. Each CDR3 is given with its conserved first and last residue. The order of the fields is J gene, clone size, V gene, D gene, CDR3 DNA, CDR3 protein. A D gene is named only where the DNA matches it firmly. Not every row has a clone size; where given, it reads once, few, many or a size class.

TRBJ2-2 | many | TRBV4-1 | TRBD2 | TGCGCCAGCAGCCAAGAGGGGAGGGGCCACACCGGGGAGCTGTTTTTT | CASSQEGRGHTGELFF
TRBJ2-3 | - | TRBV4-1 | - | TGCGCCAGCAGCCATACTTATGGAACAGATACGCAGTATTTT | CASSHTYGTDTQYF
TRBJ1-1 | many | TRBV12-3/TRBV12-4 | TRBD1 | TGTGCCAGCAGTTTGACAGGGGCGGGGAACACTGAAGCTTTCTTT | CASSLTGAGNTEAFF
TRBJ1-3 | few | TRBV4-1 | - | TGCGCCAGCAGCCAAGATCCAGGAGCCTCTGGAAACACCATATATTTT | CASSQDPGASGNTIYF
TRBJ2-1 | - | TRBV2 | TRBD2 | TGTGCCAGCAGTGAACGGGCTAGCGGGAGGGCCAAGACCAATGAGCAGTTCTTC | CASSERASGRAKTNEQFF
TRBJ1-1 | few | TRBV6-5 | - | TGTGCCAGCAGCCCGGGGTTTGAAGCTTTCTTT | CASSPGFEAFF
TRBJ1-6 | few | TRBV7-6 | - | TGTGCCAGCAGCCCTACTATTCCGGGGCTAGGGGGATCACCCCTCCACTTT | CASSPTIPGLGGSPLHF
TRBJ2-7 | - | TRBV10-3 | - | TGTGCCATCAGTGAGTCCCAACTAGTGGCCCCCGAGCAGTACTTC | CAISESQLVAPEQYF
TRBJ2-7 | few | TRBV20-1 | - | TGCAGTGCTCCTTCCTTCCAGGAGCAGTACTTC | CSAPSFQEQYF
TRBJ1-2 | many | TRBV5-5 | - | TGTGCCAGCAGCTTTGATCGGACTGGCACCTTC | CASSFDRTGTF
TRBJ1-4 | few | TRBV4-1 | - | TGCGCCAGCAGCCAAGGGTACGCAACTAATGAAAAACTGTTTTTT | CASSQGYATNEKLFF
TRBJ2-2 | - | TRBV9 | - | TGTGCCAGCAGCGTAGTAGGGGATGGATCCGGGGAGCTGTTTTTT | CASSVVGDGSGELFF
TRBJ2-7 | few | TRBV7-2 | TRBD1 | TGTGCCAGCAGCTCCACAGGGGCCGCCCCCTACGAGCAGTACTTC | CASSSTGAAPYEQYF
TRBJ2-7 | - | TRBV29-1 | TRBD1 | TGCAGCGTTGCACAGGGGCCTAGCTCCTACGAGCAGTACTTC | CSVAQGPSSYEQYF
TRBJ1-2 | few | TRBV5-8 | - | TGTGCCAGCAGCAAATTATGGACTGGTACCTATGGCTACACCTTC | CASSKLWTGTYGYTF
TRBJ2-1 | many | TRBV19 | - | TGTGCCAGTAGTGTGGGGGGCTCCTACAATGAGCAGTTCTTC | CASSVGGSYNEQFF
TRBJ2-7 | few | TRBV29-1 | TRBD1 | TGCAGCGTTGAAGGGGGACAGGGGGCACGTGAGCAGTACTTC | CSVEGGQGAREQYF
TRBJ1-6 | many | TRBV5-1 | TRBD1 | TGCGCCAGCAGCTTGGAATCAGGGGGTCATAATTCACCCCTCCACTTT | CASSLESGGHNSPLHF
TRBJ2-7 | - | TRBV12-3/TRBV12-4 | - | TGTGCCAGCAGCTGGACTCTCCACTCCTACGAGCAGTACTTC | CASSWTLHSYEQYF
TRBJ2-1 | - | TRBV5-1 | - | TGCGCCAGCAGCTCACATCTCAATGAGCAGTTCTTC | CASSSHLNEQFF
TRBJ2-5 | few | TRBV5-4 | - | TGTGCCAGCAGCTTGACAGGGTACGAGACCCAGTACTTC | CASSLTGYETQYF
TRBJ2-1 | few | TRBV7-9 | - | TGTGCCAGCAGCTCCCTTAGAAGCGGGTGGGGCGCGCGGACGGGGTTCTTC | CASSSLRSGWGARTGFF
TRBJ2-1 | many | TRBV5-1 | TRBD2 | TGCGCCAGCAGCTTGAGACTAGCGGGAGTCAGCGCTGAGCAGTTCTTC | CASSLRLAGVSAEQFF
TRBJ2-1 | - | TRBV11-2 | TRBD2 | TGTGCCAGCAGCTCGAAAGGACTAGCGGGAGTTTCAAGCTTTGAGCAGTTCTTC | CASSSKGLAGVSSFEQFF
TRBJ1-1 | - | TRBV5-1 | - | TGCGCCAGCAGCTTGGCCGGCAGGGAGAACACTGAAGCTTTCTTT | CASSLAGRENTEAFF
TRBJ2-1 | few | TRBV24-1 | TRBD1 | TGTGCCATAGGGACAGCGGATCCCTACAATGAGCAGTTCTTC | CAIGTADPYNEQFF